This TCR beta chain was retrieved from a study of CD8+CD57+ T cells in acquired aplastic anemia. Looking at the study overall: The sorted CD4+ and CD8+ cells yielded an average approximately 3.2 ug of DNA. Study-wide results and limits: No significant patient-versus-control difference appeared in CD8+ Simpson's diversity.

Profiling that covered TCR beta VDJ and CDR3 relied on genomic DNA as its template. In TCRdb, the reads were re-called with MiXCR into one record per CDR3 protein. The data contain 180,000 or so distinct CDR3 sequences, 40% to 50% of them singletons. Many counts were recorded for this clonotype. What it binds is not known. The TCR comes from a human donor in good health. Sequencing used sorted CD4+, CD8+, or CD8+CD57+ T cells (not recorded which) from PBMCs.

The CDR3: CASSQVGQGPGGGYTF. The CDR3 DNA reads as TGCGCCAGCAGCCAAGTTGGACAGGGGCCGGGAGGTGGCTACACCTTC. The chain recombines TRBV4-1 with TRBJ1-2; the match to TRBD1 covers 9 bases. Unmatched junction bases numbered 10, after V lost 1 base and J lost 7 bases. The CDR3 consists of 16 residues. Germline-derived CDR1 and CDR2 are MGHRA and YSYEKL.